What follows is one TCR beta chain and its context. These data are taken from a study of blood T cell repertoires in COVID-19. Across the whole study: Material from acute and convalescent COVID-19 was sourced from the United States, Italy and Spain.

Germline V gene lookup returns CDR1 SGHAT and CDR2 FQNNGV. The V and J ends lost 1 base and 5 bases, in that order; junction bases with no gene match: 8. The CDR3 contains 15 residues. Libraries were prepared by immunoSEQ multiplex PCR; TCRdb keeps only in-frame clonotypes and omits some of them. The repertoire holds about 64,000 clones, with 80% to 90% as singletons. Sequenced: peripheral blood. The J gene is TRBJ2-7, the V gene TRBV11-2; TRBD1 agrees at 7 bases. This sequence was found in a man aged 40-50 years with acute or convalescent COVID-19. This CDR3 reads CASSLGAHTGDEQYF. CDR3 in DNA: TGTGCCAGCAGCTTAGGGGCCCATACAGGGGACGAGCAGTACTTC.